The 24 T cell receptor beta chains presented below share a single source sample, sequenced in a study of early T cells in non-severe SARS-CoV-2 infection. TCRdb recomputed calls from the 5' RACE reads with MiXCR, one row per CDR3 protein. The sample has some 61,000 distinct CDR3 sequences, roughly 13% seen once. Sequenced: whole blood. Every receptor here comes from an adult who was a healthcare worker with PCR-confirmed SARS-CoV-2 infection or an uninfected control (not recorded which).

The CDR3 region is CASSAGQYNSPLHF. CDR3 nucleotides: TGTGCCAGCAGTGCGGGACAGTATAATTCACCCCTCCACTTT. This chain joins TRBV12-3 or TRBV12-4 and TRBJ1-6, with TRBD1 identical over 7 bases. The J segment lost 4 bases and the V segment lost 5 bases, leaving 2 bases of the junction unmatched. This CDR3 contains 14 residues.

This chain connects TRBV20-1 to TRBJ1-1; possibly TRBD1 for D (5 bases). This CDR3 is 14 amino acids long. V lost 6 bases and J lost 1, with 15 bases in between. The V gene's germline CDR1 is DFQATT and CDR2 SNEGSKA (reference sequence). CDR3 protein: CSADGQGSNTEAFF. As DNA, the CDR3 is TGCAGTGCCGATGGTCAGGGTTCGAACACTGAAGCTTTCTTT.

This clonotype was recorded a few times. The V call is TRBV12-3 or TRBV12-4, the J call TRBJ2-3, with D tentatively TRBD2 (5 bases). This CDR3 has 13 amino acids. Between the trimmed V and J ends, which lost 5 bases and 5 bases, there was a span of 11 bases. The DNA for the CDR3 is TGTGCCAGCAGTCCCCTACGGGGAGATACGCAGTATTTT. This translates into CASSPLRGDTQYF.

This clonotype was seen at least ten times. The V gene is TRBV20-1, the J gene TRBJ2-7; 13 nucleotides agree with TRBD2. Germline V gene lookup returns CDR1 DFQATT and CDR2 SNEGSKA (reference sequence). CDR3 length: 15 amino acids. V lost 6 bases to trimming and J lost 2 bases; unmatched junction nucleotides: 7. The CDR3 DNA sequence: TGCAGTGCGGAACCAGGGACTAGCGGGACCTACGAGCAGTACTTC. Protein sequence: CSAEPGTSGTYEQYF.

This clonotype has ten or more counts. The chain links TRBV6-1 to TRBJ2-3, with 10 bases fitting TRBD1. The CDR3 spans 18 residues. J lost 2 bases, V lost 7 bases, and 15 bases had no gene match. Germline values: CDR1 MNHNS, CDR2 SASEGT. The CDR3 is CASKGWDRGSPITDTQYF. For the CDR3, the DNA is TGTGCCAGCAAGGGCTGGGACAGGGGTTCCCCTATCACAGATACGCAGTATTTT.

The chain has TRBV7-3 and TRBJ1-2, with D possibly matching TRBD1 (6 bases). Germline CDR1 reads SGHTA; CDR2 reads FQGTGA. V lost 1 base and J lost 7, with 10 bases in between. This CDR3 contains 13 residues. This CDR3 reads CASSLRGGIGYTF. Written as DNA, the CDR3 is TGTGCCAGCAGCTTAAGAGGGGGAATTGGCTACACCTTC.

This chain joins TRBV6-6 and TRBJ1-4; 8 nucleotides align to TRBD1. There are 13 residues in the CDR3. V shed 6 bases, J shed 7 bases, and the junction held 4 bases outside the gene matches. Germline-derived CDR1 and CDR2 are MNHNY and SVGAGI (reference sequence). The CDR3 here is CASSRGQGEKLFF. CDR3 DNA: TGTGCCAGCAGCCGCGGACAGGGTGAAAAACTGTTTTTT.

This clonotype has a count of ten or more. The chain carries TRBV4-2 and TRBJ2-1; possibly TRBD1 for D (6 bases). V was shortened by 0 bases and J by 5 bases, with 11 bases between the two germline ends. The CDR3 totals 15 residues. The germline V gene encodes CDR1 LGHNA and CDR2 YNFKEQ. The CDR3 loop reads CASSQELRDNNEQFF. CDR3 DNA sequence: TGTGCCAGCAGCCAAGAGCTTCGGGACAACAATGAGCAGTTCTTC.

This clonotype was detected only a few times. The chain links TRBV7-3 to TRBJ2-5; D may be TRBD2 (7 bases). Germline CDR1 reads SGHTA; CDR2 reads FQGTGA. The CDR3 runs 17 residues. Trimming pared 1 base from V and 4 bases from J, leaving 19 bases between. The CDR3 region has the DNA TGTGCCAGCAGCTTAAGAGGGGGGGGACCCCGAAGAGAGACCCAGTACTTC. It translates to CASSLRGGGPRRETQYF.

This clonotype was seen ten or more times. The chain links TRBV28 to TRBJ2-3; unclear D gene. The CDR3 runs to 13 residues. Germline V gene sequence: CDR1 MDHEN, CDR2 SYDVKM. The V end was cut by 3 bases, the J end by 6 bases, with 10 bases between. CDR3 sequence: CASSLSPMDTQYF. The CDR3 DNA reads TGTGCCAGCAGTTTGTCACCCATGGATACGCAGTATTTT.

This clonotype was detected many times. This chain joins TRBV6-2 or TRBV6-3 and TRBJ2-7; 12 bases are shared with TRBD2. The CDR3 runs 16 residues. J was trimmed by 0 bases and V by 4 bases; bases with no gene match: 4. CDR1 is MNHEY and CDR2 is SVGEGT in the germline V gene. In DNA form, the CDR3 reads TGTGCCAGCAGTTCATTGGGACTAGCGGGCTCCTACGAGCAGTACTTC. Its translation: CASSSLGLAGSYEQYF.

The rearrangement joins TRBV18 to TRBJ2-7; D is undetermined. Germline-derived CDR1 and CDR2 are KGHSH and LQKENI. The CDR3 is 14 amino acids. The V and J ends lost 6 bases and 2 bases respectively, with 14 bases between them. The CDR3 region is CASSPRQETYEQYF. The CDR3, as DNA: TGTGCCAGCTCCCCCCGGCAGGAAACCTACGAGCAGTACTTC.

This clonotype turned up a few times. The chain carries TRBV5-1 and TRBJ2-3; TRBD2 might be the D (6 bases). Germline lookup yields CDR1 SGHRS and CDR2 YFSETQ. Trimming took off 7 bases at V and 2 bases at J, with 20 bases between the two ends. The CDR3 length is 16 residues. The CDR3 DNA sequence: TGCGCCAGCTCCTATCTGGCGGGAAGACCCACAGATACGCAGTATTTT. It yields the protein CASSYLAGRPTDTQYF.

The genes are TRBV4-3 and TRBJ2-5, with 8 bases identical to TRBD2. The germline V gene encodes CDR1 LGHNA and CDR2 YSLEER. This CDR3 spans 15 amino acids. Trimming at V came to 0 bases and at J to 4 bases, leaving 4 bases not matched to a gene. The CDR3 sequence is CASSQDGTRGETQYF. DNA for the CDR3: TGCGCCAGCAGCCAAGATGGGACTAGGGGAGAGACCCAGTACTTC.

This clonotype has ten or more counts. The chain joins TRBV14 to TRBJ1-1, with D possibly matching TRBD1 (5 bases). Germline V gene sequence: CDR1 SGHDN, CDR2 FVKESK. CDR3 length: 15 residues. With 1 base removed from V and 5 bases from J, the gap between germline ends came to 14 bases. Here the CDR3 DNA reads TGTGCCAGCAGCCAAGTTGCAGGGAGGTGGACTGAAGCTTTCTTT. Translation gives CASSQVAGRWTEAFF. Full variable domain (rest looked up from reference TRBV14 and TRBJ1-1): EAGVTQFPSHSVIEKGQTVTLRCDPISGHDNLYWYRRVMGKEIKFLLHFVKESKQDESGMPNNRFLAERTGGTYSTLKVQPAELEDSGVYFCASSQVAGRWTEAFFGQGTRLTVV.

The CDR3 DNA sequence: TGTGCCATCAGTGAAGGGTCGGCGGGAGTAAGAGAGCAGTACTTC. This codes for CAISEGSAGVREQYF. The chain joins TRBV10-3 to TRBJ2-7; TRBD2 matches 7 bases. This CDR3 spans 15 amino acids. Trimming at V came to 3 bases and at J to 7 bases, leaving 12 bases not matched to a gene. Germline V CDR1 and CDR2: ENHRY, SYGVKD.

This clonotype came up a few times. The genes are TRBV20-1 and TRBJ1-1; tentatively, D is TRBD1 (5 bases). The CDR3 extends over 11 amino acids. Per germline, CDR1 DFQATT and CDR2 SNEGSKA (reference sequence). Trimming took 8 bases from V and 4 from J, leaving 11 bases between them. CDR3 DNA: TGCAGTTGGGGGTACGGCACTGAAGCTTTCTTT. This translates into CSWGYGTEAFF.

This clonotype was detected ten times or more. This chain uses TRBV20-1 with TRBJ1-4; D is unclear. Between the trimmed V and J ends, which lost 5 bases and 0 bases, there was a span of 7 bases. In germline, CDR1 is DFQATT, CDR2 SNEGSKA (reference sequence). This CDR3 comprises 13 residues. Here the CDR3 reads CSAFPATNEKLFF. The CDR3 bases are TGCAGTGCTTTTCCGGCAACTAATGAAAAACTGTTTTTT.

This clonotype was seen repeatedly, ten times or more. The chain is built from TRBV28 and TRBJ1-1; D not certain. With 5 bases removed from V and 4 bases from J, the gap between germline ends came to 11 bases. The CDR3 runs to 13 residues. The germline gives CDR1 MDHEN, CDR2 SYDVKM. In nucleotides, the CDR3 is TGTGCCAGCAGTGGAAGGCGGATCACTGAAGCTTTCTTT. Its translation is CASSGRRITEAFF.

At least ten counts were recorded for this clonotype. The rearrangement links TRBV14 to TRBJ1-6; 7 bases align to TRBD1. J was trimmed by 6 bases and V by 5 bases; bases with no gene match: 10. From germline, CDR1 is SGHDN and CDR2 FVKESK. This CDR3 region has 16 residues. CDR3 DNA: TGTGCCAGCAGCTCCCTGGGGGGACAGCGTAATTCACCCCTCCACTTT. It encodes CASSSLGGQRNSPLHF.

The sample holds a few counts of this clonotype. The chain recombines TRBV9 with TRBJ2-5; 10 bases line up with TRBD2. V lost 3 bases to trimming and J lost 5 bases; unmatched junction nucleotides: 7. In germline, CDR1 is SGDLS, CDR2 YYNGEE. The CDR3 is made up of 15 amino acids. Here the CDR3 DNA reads TGTGCCAGCAGCGCTAGCGGGAGCGCCAGGGAGACCCAGTACTTC. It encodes CASSASGSARETQYF.

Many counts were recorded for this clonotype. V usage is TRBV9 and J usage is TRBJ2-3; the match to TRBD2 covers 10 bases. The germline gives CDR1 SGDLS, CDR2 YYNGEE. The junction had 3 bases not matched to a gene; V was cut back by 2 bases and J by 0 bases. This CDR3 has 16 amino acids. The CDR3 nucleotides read TGTGCCAGCAGCGTGTCTAGCGGGGGTAGCACAGATACGCAGTATTTT. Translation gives CASSVSSGGSTDTQYF.

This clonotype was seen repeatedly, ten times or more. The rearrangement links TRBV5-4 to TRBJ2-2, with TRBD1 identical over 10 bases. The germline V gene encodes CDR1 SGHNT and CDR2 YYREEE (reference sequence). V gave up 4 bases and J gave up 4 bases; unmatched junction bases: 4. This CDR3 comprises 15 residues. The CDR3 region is CASSGRDRGTGELFF. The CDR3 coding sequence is TGTGCCAGCAGCGGCCGGGACAGGGGCACCGGGGAGCTGTTTTTT.

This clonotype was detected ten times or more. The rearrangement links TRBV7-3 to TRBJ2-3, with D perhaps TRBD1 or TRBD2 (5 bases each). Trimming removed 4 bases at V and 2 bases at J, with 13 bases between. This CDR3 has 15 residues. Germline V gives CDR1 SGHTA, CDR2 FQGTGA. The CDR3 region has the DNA TGTGCCAGCAGCTCCCTTTCGGGACCCACAGATACGCAGTATTTT. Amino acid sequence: CASSSLSGPTDTQYF.